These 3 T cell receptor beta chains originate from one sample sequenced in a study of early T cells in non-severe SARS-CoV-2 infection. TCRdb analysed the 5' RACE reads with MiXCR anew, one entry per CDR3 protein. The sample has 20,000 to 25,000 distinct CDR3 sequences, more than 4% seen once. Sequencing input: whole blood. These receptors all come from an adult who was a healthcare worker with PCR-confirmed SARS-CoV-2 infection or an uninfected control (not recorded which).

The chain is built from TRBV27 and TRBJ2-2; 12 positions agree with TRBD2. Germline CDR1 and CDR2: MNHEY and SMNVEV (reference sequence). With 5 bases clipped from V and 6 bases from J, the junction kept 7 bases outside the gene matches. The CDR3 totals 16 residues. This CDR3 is CASSPSTSGGAGELFF. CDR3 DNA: TGTGCCAGCAGTCCCTCGACTAGCGGGGGCGCCGGGGAGCTGTTTTTT.

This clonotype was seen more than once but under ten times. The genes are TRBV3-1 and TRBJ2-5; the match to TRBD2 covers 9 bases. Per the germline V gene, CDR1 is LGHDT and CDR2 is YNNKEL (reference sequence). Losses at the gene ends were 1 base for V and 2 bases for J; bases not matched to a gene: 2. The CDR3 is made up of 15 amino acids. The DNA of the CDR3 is TGTGCCAGCAGCCAAGGACTAGCGGTGCAAGAGACCCAGTACTTC. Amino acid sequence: CASSQGLAVQETQYF.

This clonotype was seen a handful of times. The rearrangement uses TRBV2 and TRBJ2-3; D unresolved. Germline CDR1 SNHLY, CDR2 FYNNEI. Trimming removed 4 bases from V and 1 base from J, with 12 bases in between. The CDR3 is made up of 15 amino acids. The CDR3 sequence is CASSGSDGRTDTQYF. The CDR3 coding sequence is TGTGCCAGCAGTGGGTCCGACGGACGCACAGATACGCAGTATTTT.